One sample yielded the 20 T cell receptor beta chains listed below, sequenced in a study of T-cell memory formation after mild COVID-19. TCRdb reprocessed the 5' RACE reads with MiXCR, giving one entry per CDR3 protein. The sample lists 450,000 or so distinct CDR3 sequences; about 23% were seen once. Sequencing input: PBMCs or a T cell subset sorted from them (not recorded which). The receptors originated from an adult woman who had mild COVID-19 (a few samples of this study predate the infection). Cell type and time point are not known.

The chain has TRBV9 and TRBJ2-1; 7 nucleotides align to TRBD1. This CDR3 comprises 14 residues. The germline CDR1 and CDR2 sequences are SGDLS and YYNGEE. The ends lost 5 bases at V and 9 bases at J; junction bases unmatched: 11. CDR3 in DNA: TGTGCCAGCAGTGTCAACAGGGGAAGGCGTGAGCAGTTCTTC. It is translated as CASSVNRGRREQFF.

About this clonotype: A read error may account for a junction end that differs from germline. The chain is built from TRBV6-6 and TRBJ2-3; 13 bases map to TRBD2. Germline lookup yields CDR1 MNHNY and CDR2 SVGAGI (reference sequence). The CDR3 spans 19 residues. The CDR3 coding sequence is TGTGCCACCAGTCAAGGACTAGCGGGAGTTTTGGGTAGCACAGATACGCAGTATTTT. This translates into CATSQGLAGVLGSTDTQYF.

The rearrangement uses TRBV12-3 or TRBV12-4 and TRBJ2-5, with 7 bases identical to TRBD2. The ends lost 11 bases at V and 5 bases at J; junction bases unmatched: 14. This CDR3 region has 14 residues. CDR3 sequence: CAGSAGGSRETQYF. The CDR3 DNA follows: TGTGCCGGGTCCGCCGGCGGGAGTAGGGAGACCCAGTACTTC.

The gene calls are TRBV29-1 and TRBJ2-7; 8 bases are shared with TRBD1. Per germline, CDR1 SQVTM and CDR2 ANQGSEA. The ends lost 2 bases at V and 0 bases at J; junction bases unmatched: 6. This CDR3 region has 15 residues. The CDR3 loop is CSVETRTGTSYEQYF. In DNA form, the CDR3 reads TGCAGCGTTGAAACTCGGACAGGGACCTCCTACGAGCAGTACTTC.

V gene TRBV3-1 combines with J gene TRBJ2-2; 12 bases match TRBD1. V lost 8 bases and J lost 7; bases outside the gene matches: 8. The CDR3 sequence is 15 residues long. Germline CDR1 is LGHDT and CDR2 is YNNKEL (reference sequence). The CDR3 DNA follows: TGTGCCAGCGCCAGGGGGACAGGGGGCAACGGGGAGCTGTTTTTT. Residues: CASARGTGGNGELFF.

This chain links TRBV5-1 with TRBJ2-2, with D possibly TRBD2 on 6 matching bases. Per germline, CDR1 SGHRS and CDR2 YFSETQ. The CDR3 covers 16 residues. Trimming cost V 4 bases and J 0 bases, with 13 bases left between them. CDR3 region: CASSLPGTANTGELFF. CDR3 coding DNA: TGCGCCAGCAGCCTCCCGGGGACTGCGAACACCGGGGAGCTGTTTTTT.

This clonotype was observed a handful of times. The chain employs TRBV7-2 and TRBJ1-2; no clear D. In germline, CDR1 is SGHTA, CDR2 FQGNSA. This CDR3 has 15 residues. V shed 1 base and J shed 2 bases, with 11 bases lying between them. CDR3 protein: CASSLVTAANYGYTF. CDR3 DNA sequence: TGTGCCAGCAGCTTAGTTACAGCCGCGAACTATGGCTACACCTTC. Complete variable domain (other parts from reference TRBV7-2 and TRBJ1-2): GAGVSQSPSNKVTEKGKDVELRCDPISGHTALYWYRQSLGQGLEFLIYFQGNSAPDKSGLPSDRFSAERTGGSVSTLTIQRTQQEDSAVYLCASSLVTAANYGYTFGSGTRLTVV.

V usage is TRBV5-5 and J usage is TRBJ1-1; 7 positions match TRBD1. Germline V gives CDR1 SGHKS, CDR2 YYEKEE (reference sequence). The V gene end was trimmed by 2 bases and the J gene end by 5 bases; junction bases not matched to a gene: 6. The CDR3 sequence is 14 residues long. The chain's CDR3 is CASSFQGVRTEAFF. The DNA of the CDR3 is TGTGCCAGCAGCTTTCAGGGGGTGAGGACTGAAGCTTTCTTT.

This clonotype was picked up a small number of times. V and J are TRBV7-9 and TRBJ1-4, with a possible D match to TRBD1 (6 bases). The CDR3 runs to 15 residues. Trimming removed 2 bases from V and 7 bases from J, with 14 bases in between. Germline V CDR1 and CDR2: SEHNR, FQNEAQ (reference sequence). This chain's CDR3 is CASSLSRSTGEKLFF. CDR3 DNA: TGTGCCAGCAGCTTAAGTCGGTCGACAGGTGAAAAACTGTTTTTT.

This clonotype was seen more than once but under ten times. The chain recombines TRBV29-1 with TRBJ2-3; D gene ambiguous. Trimming took 0 bases from V and 5 from J, leaving 9 bases between them. Germline V lookup: CDR1 SQVTM, CDR2 ANQGSEA. The CDR3 runs 13 residues. CDR3: CSVEDGIGDTQYF. The CDR3 nucleotides read TGCAGCGTTGAAGATGGGATAGGAGATACGCAGTATTTT.

The gene calls are TRBV5-1 and TRBJ2-3; 8 bases fit TRBD2. The CDR3 is 15 amino acids. The V gene end was trimmed by 5 bases and the J gene end by 3 bases; junction bases not matched to a gene: 8. Germline V gene sequence: CDR1 SGHRS, CDR2 YFSETQ. DNA for the CDR3: TGCGCCAGCAGACGAGCGGGAGATTCGACAGATACGCAGTATTTT. It yields the protein CASRRAGDSTDTQYF.

In this sample, this clonotype turned up a few times. This chain links TRBV5-1 with TRBJ2-5, with 10 bases matching TRBD2. CDR1 and CDR2 from the germline V gene are SGHRS and YFSETQ. The CDR3 has 16 residues. V trimming: 4 bases; J trimming: 0 bases; junction bases outside the gene matches: 6. The CDR3: CASSRTSGAYQETQYF. Written as DNA, the CDR3 is TGCGCCAGCAGCCGAACTAGCGGGGCGTACCAAGAGACCCAGTACTTC.

This clonotype was seen a few times. The V call is TRBV7-8, the J call TRBJ2-1, with D maybe TRBD2 (6 bases). The CDR3 loop spans 10 amino acids. Germline V gene lookup returns CDR1 SGHVS and CDR2 FQNEAQ. The V end was cut by 10 bases, the J end by 7 bases, with 8 bases between. The DNA of the CDR3 is TGTGCCACCCGGGGGAATGAGCAGTTCTTC. Translating gives CATRGNEQFF.

The chain is built from TRBV24-1 and TRBJ1-2; D may be TRBD1 (5 bases). V dropped 5 bases and J dropped 2 bases, with 11 bases sitting between them. CDR3 size: 14 residues. The germline gives CDR1 KGHDR, CDR2 SFDVKD. CDR3 protein: CATSGSGNNYGYTF. In DNA form, the CDR3 reads TGTGCCACCAGTGGTTCAGGGAACAACTATGGCTACACCTTC.

The CDR3 protein is CASSFYGVGDTQYF. DNA for the CDR3: TGTGCCAGCAGCTTTTACGGCGTGGGAGATACGCAGTATTTT. The J gene is TRBJ2-3, the V gene TRBV7-3; no clear D. V was pared by 3 bases and J by 5 bases, with 12 bases between. CDR1 is SGHTA and CDR2 is FQGTGA in the germline V gene. There are 14 residues in the CDR3.

A few counts support this clonotype. This sequence joins TRBV6-6 and TRBJ2-7; 7 bases fit TRBD1. The germline V gene encodes CDR1 MNHNY and CDR2 SVGAGI (reference sequence). V trimming: 6 bases; J trimming: 2 bases; junction bases outside the gene matches: 16. CDR3 length equals 17 residues. CDR3 region: CASSVITRQGRPYEQYF. In DNA, the CDR3 is TGTGCCAGCAGCGTCATTACACGACAGGGTCGGCCCTACGAGCAGTACTTC.

This clonotype showed up just a few times. The CDR3 DNA follows: TGCGCCAGCAGTCCTGGACAGACCTTATCCTACAATGAGCAGTTCTTC. Translation: CASSPGQTLSYNEQFF. J is TRBJ2-1 and V is TRBV5-1; tentatively, D is TRBD1 (6 bases). CDR1 SGHRS and CDR2 YFSETQ come from the germline V gene. This CDR3 comprises 16 residues. Trimming removed 5 bases at V and 1 base at J, with 16 bases between.

This clonotype was found many times. The chain links TRBV6-5 to TRBJ1-6; a possible D gene is TRBD1 (6 bases). The germline gives CDR1 MNHEY, CDR2 SVGAGI. This CDR3 contains 15 residues. V was pared by 3 bases and J by 8 bases, with 14 bases between. In nucleotides, the CDR3 is TGTGCCAGCAGTTATACCGGACAGCCGGATTCACCCCTCCACTTT. Protein: CASSYTGQPDSPLHF.

This clonotype was counted between two and nine times. The DNA for the CDR3 is TGTGCCAGCAGCTTTACCCGACAGGGGGAAAATCAGCCCCAGCATTTT. Amino acid sequence: CASSFTRQGENQPQHF. V gene TRBV7-6 combines with J gene TRBJ1-5; 9 nucleotides align to TRBD1. CDR1 and CDR2 (germline): SGHVS, FNYEAQ. Trimming cost V 3 bases and J 4 bases; bases outside gene matches: 7. The CDR3 runs to 16 residues.

This clonotype was seen a handful of times. The V and J genes are TRBV21-1 and TRBJ2-7. TRBV21-1 is labeled a pseudogene. There are 12 residues in the CDR3. CDR3 nucleotide sequence: TGTGCCAGCAGCAAAGTCACCTACGAGCAGTACTTC. This codes for CASSKVTYEQYF.